This T cell receptor (beta chain) came from a study of OX40 agonist ivuxolimab in advanced cancers. Comments on this clone: The DNA is omitted, as the CDR3 cannot be located on it reliably, and the CDR3 follows TCRdb's listing.

This table comes from immunoSEQ multiplex PCR, and its TCRdb copy is limited to in-frame clones, with some not included. The sample has 65,000 to 95,000 clones; around 82% are singletons. From its first to its last residue, the CDR3 has 14 amino acids. Germline CDR1 is MNHEY and CDR2 is SMNVEV (reference sequence). This chain joins TRBV27 and TRBJ2-7; the D call in the table, TRBD2, was not verified against the DNA. The material was CD4+ or CD8+ T cells sorted from blood, obtained in a trial of the OX40 agonist ivuxolimab. The source is an adult with an advanced solid tumor such as melanoma, head and neck, liver or kidney cancer. The CDR3 region is CASSSSGLAGEQYF.